One and the same sample provided the 21 T cell receptor beta chains below, sequenced in a study of blood T cells in healthy people across ages. The second PCR ran about 6 to 11 cycles with a sample-barcoded 5' primer and J-beta primers. TCRdb itself ran the 5' RACE reads through MiXCR, one entry per CDR3 protein. This table has approximately 810,000 distinct CDR3 sequences, around 36% appearing once. Sequenced input: blood. The receptors derive from a man aged 18 to 29 in good health.

The chain combines TRBV15 with TRBJ2-5, with a tentative D call TRBD2 (5 bases). The CDR3 contains 13 residues. Trimming shortened V by 3 bases and J by 9 bases, and 14 bases separated the two germline ends. Germline loops: CDR1 LNHNV, CDR2 YYDKDF (reference sequence). The CDR3 reads CATSSRNLGAQYF. The CDR3 DNA reads as TGTGCCACCAGCAGCCGGAACCTCGGGGCCCAGTACTTC. Full variable domain (rest looked up from reference TRBV15 and TRBJ2-5): DAMVIQNPRYQVTQFGKPVTLSCSQTLNHNVMYWYQQKSSQAPKLLFHYYDKDFNNEADTPDNFQSRRPNTSFCFLDIRSPGLGDTAMYLCATSSRNLGAQYFGPGTRLLVL.

V gene TRBV18 combines with J gene TRBJ2-1; no definite D call. Germline CDR1 KGHSH, CDR2 LQKENI. Between the trimmed V and J ends, which lost 8 bases and 5 bases, there was a span of 10 bases. This CDR3 region has 12 residues. The CDR3 region has the DNA TGTGCCAGCGCCAAGGCCAACAATGAGCAGTTCTTC. Its translation: CASAKANNEQFF.

This clonotype was recorded many times. The V call is TRBV12-3 or TRBV12-4, the J call TRBJ2-1; the D call may be TRBD1 or TRBD2 (5 bases each). V was shortened by 4 bases and J by 9 bases, with 13 bases between the two germline ends. The CDR3 loop spans 13 amino acids. The CDR3 is CASSSFRDGEQFF. The CDR3 DNA is TGTGCCAGCAGTTCGTTCCGGGACGGTGAGCAGTTCTTC.

The chain combines TRBV6-6 with TRBJ2-1; 7 nucleotides match TRBD2. Germline V gives CDR1 MNHNY, CDR2 SVGAGI (reference sequence). V gave up 2 bases and J gave up 1 base; unmatched junction bases: 2. The CDR3 totals 15 residues. The CDR3 DNA is TGTGCCAGCAGTTACGGGGAGGGATCCTACAATGAGCAGTTCTTC. It yields the protein CASSYGEGSYNEQFF.

CDR3 residues: CASSADRRSAEKLFF. CDR3 DNA: TGTGCCAGCAGCGCTGACAGGCGTTCAGCGGAAAAACTGTTTTTT. The chain carries TRBV7-9 and TRBJ1-4; D is perhaps TRBD1 (6 bases). CDR3 length: 15 residues. The V gene's germline CDR1 is SEHNR and CDR2 FQNEAQ (reference sequence). V lost 5 bases and J 8 bases, leaving 18 bases between the germline ends.

At least ten counts were recorded for this clonotype. The rearrangement uses TRBV12-3 or TRBV12-4 and TRBJ2-1; 10 nucleotides line up with TRBD2. The J segment lost 8 bases and the V segment lost 7 bases, leaving 5 bases of the junction unmatched. This CDR3 comprises 13 residues. In DNA, the CDR3 is TGTGCCAGCACCACAGCGGGGGGGCATGAGCAGTTCTTC. Translated: CASTTAGGHEQFF.

This rearrangement joins TRBV7-2 to TRBJ2-5; the D gene is possibly TRBD1 (6 bases). CDR1 is SGHTA, CDR2 FQGNSA, per germline. Trimming shortened V by 5 bases and J by 1 base, and 23 bases separated the two germline ends. This CDR3 is built from 18 residues. The CDR3 bases are TGTGCCAGCAGCCGAGGGACCCAGGGATTAGGGGGCCAAGAGACCCAGTACTTC. Protein product: CASSRGTQGLGGQETQYF.

This clonotype was counted only a few times. The V and J genes are TRBV12-3 or TRBV12-4 and TRBJ1-4; TRBD1 aligns across 7 bases. After removal of 4 bases from V and 7 bases from J, the junction contained 6 bases not matched to a gene. This CDR3 region has 14 residues. The CDR3 protein is CASSSGQLPEKLFF. CDR3 nucleotide sequence: TGTGCCAGCAGTTCGGGACAGCTCCCTGAAAAACTGTTTTTT.

Turning to this clonotype: A much larger clone differs by one base, so this may be a read error. The chain employs TRBV5-4 and TRBJ2-1, with 9 bases lining up with TRBD2. The CDR3 covers 16 residues. J gave up 9 bases and V 0 bases, and 10 bases lay outside the gene matches. The germline V gene has CDR1 SGHNT and CDR2 YYREEE (reference sequence). The CDR3 loop is CASSLGALAGSREQFF. DNA for the CDR3: TGTGCCAGCAGCTTGGGGGCCCTAGCGGGGTCCCGTGAGCAGTTCTTC.

The chain is built from TRBV7-6 and TRBJ1-2, with 7 bases identical to TRBD1. V was pared by 5 bases and J by 0 bases, with 6 bases of the junction left unmatched. Germline CDR1 SGHVS, CDR2 FNYEAQ. This CDR3 spans 15 amino acids. The CDR3 DNA reads TGTGCCAGCAGCCAAGGGACAGAGCCTAACTATGGCTACACCTTC. Protein sequence: CASSQGTEPNYGYTF. The whole variable domain, remainder taken from reference TRBV7-6 and TRBJ1-2, is GAGVSQSPRYKVTKRGQDVALRCDPISGHVSLYWYRQALGQGPEFLTYFNYEAQQDKSGLPNDRFSAERPEGSISTLTIQRTEQRDSAMYRCASSQGTEPNYGYTFGSGTRLTVV.

Of note for this clonotype: This may arise from a read error, as a much more abundant clone is one base away. J is TRBJ2-7 and V is TRBV4-3; no clear D gene. The germline V gene has CDR1 LGHNA and CDR2 YSLEER. There are 14 residues in the CDR3. Trimming took 0 bases from V and 7 from J, leaving 13 bases between them. The CDR3 reads CASSQDSQYNEQYF. CDR3 bases: TGCGCCAGCAGCCAAGATTCGCAGTACAATGAGCAGTACTTC.

The chain recombines TRBV12-3 or TRBV12-4 with TRBJ2-7; 9 positions match TRBD2. The CDR3 covers 15 residues. The trim removed 3 bases at V and 7 bases at J, leaving 10 bases unmatched. The CDR3 coding sequence is TGTGCCAGCAGTTTTGAGCGGGGGGTTATGAATGAGCAGTACTTC. Its protein product is CASSFERGVMNEQYF.

This clonotype was detected ten times or more. The rearrangement joins TRBV20-1 to TRBJ2-5; D not resolved. The germline CDR1 and CDR2 sequences are DFQATT and SNEGSKA (reference sequence). The CDR3 covers 14 residues. The V gene lost 1 base and the J gene lost 4 bases, with 13 bases spanning the gap. CDR3 bases: TGCAGTGCTAGAGTTATAAGCGATCCAGAGACCCAGTACTTC. It is translated as CSARVISDPETQYF.

This chain links TRBV28 with TRBJ1-4, with 12 bases identical to TRBD1. Unmatched junction bases numbered 13, after V lost 6 bases and J lost 5 bases. This CDR3 has 18 residues. Germline V gene sequence: CDR1 MDHEN, CDR2 SYDVKM. CDR3 DNA sequence: TGTGCCAGCAGCCCGGGACAGGGGGCTGAGGGAGGGAATGAAAAACTGTTTTTT. Translation gives CASSPGQGAEGGNEKLFF.

The chain couples TRBV12-3 or TRBV12-4 to TRBJ1-6; D not resolved. The CDR3 has 13 amino acids. The V end lost 7 bases, the J end lost 5 bases, and 9 bases lay between the germline ends. In DNA form, the CDR3 reads TGTGCCAGCAATTCTGGGGATAATTCACCCCTCCACTTT. This translates into CASNSGDNSPLHF.

This clonotype has just a few counts. V and J are TRBV20-1 and TRBJ2-5; 9 positions agree with TRBD2. Germline values: CDR1 DFQATT, CDR2 SNEGSKA (reference sequence). J was trimmed by 0 bases and V by 3 bases; bases with no gene match: 5. CDR3 length equals 15 residues. In nucleotides, the CDR3 is TGCAGTGCTAGCACTAGCGGGTGGTACCAAGAGACCCAGTACTTC. Translation: CSASTSGWYQETQYF.

In regard to this clonotype: One end of the junction is discordant with germline, which a read error may explain. The V gene is TRBV12-3 or TRBV12-4, the J gene TRBJ1-4, with D tentatively TRBD1 (5 bases). This CDR3 is 14 amino acids long. The CDR3 spells CVSSFAGKNEKLFF. CDR3 DNA: TGTGTCAGCAGTTTTGCAGGGAAAAATGAAAAACTGTTTTTT.

The chain joins TRBV15 to TRBJ1-5; a possible D gene is TRBD1 (5 bases). V lost 4 bases to trimming and J lost 3 bases, with 10 bases between them. Germline loops: CDR1 LNHNV, CDR2 YYDKDF (reference sequence). The CDR3 spans 14 residues. The CDR3 nucleotides are TGTGCCACCAGCAAGGAAGGGGTCAATCAGCCCCAGCATTTT. Its protein is CATSKEGVNQPQHF.

V usage is TRBV29-1 and J usage is TRBJ1-1; 7 nucleotides agree with TRBD1. In germline, CDR1 is SQVTM, CDR2 ANQGSEA. The trim removed 6 bases at V and 7 bases at J, leaving 5 bases unmatched. This CDR3 is built from 11 residues. The CDR3 spells CSVARTGEAFF. In DNA form, the CDR3 reads TGCAGCGTAGCCCGGACAGGTGAAGCTTTCTTT.

The chain joins TRBV2 to TRBJ1-6, with unresolved D. V lost 5 bases and J lost 6, with 11 bases in between. This CDR3 region has 14 residues. The germline V gene encodes CDR1 SNHLY and CDR2 FYNNEI. The DNA of the CDR3 is TGTGCCAGCAGTTTCCGGGTCGTTAATTCACCCCTCCACTTT. It encodes CASSFRVVNSPLHF.

The gene calls are TRBV7-2 and TRBJ2-5, with D possibly TRBD1 on 5 matching bases. Germline CDR1 is SGHTA and CDR2 is FQGNSA. Trimming pared 3 bases from V and 0 bases from J, leaving 8 bases between. This CDR3 has 14 residues. As DNA, the CDR3 is TGTGCCAGCAGCTTGGAGACAGACCAAGAGACCCAGTACTTC. Translated, it gives CASSLETDQETQYF.